This entry lists 27 T cell receptor beta chains sequenced from one sample in a study of shared clonotypes between healthy human individuals. Sequencing used immunoSEQ multiplex PCR; TCRdb keeps in-frame clones, though not all of them. Of 2.3 million or so clones in the sample, approximately 95% were seen once. Sequenced material: naive CD4+ T cells from PBMCs. Indicated subset: CD45RA+ positively selected. All receptors come from a man aged 18 to 30 in good health. Some clones in this sample may be carry-over from other donors' samples.

V usage is TRBV5-6 and J usage is TRBJ1-2; 10 nucleotides line up with TRBD1. The length of the CDR3 is 16 residues. In germline, CDR1 is SGHDT, CDR2 YYEEEE. J gave up 4 bases and V 1 base, and 7 bases lay outside the gene matches. The CDR3 bases are TGTGCCAGCAGCTTGCCGACAGGGGGCCAGGGCTATGGCTACACCTTC. Translation gives CASSLPTGGQGYGYTF. Based on the CDR3 plus reference TRBV5-6 and TRBJ1-2, the full variable domain is DAGVTQSPTHLIKTRGQQVTLRCSPKSGHDTVSWYQQALGQGPQFIFQYYEEEERQRGNFPDRFSGHQFPNYSSELNVNALLLGDSALYLCASSLPTGGQGYGYTFGSGTRLTVV.

This sequence joins TRBV12-5 and TRBJ1-2, with TRBD1 matching 7 bases. This CDR3 comprises 13 residues. Germline V gives CDR1 LGHNT, CDR2 FRNRAP. Unmatched junction bases numbered 9, after V lost 6 bases and J lost 8 bases. The CDR3 spells CASGSGQGQGYTF. As DNA, the CDR3 is TGTGCTAGTGGCTCTGGCCAGGGACAGGGCTACACCTTC.

The chain is built from TRBV11-2 and TRBJ2-7; D ambiguous. Germline V lookup: CDR1 SGHAT, CDR2 FQNNGV. The CDR3 has 15 residues. The V end was cut by 5 bases, the J end by 0 bases, with 14 bases between. The DNA for the CDR3 is TGTGCCAGCAGCCCTTTGACCTCGAGCTCCTACGAGCAGTACTTC. Translation gives CASSPLTSSSYEQYF.

This clone was recorded only once. This sequence joins TRBV6-5 and TRBJ1-1; TRBD1 might be the D (5 bases). With 8 bases removed from V and 1 base from J, the gap between germline ends came to 11 bases. This CDR3 has 13 amino acids. Germline-derived CDR1 and CDR2 are MNHEY and SVGAGI. For the CDR3, the DNA is TGTGCCAGCCTCAGGGAGCGGAACACTGAAGCTTTCTTT. This translates into CASLRERNTEAFF.

With respect to this clone: Other DNA variants within this sample encode the same CDR3. J is TRBJ2-3 and V is TRBV9, with D unclear. Between the trimmed V and J ends, which lost 0 bases and 1 base, there was a span of 6 bases. This CDR3 spans 14 amino acids. CDR1 is SGDLS and CDR2 is YYNGEE in the germline V gene. CDR3 nucleotide sequence: TGTGCCAGCAGCGTAGAACCAGGCACAGATACGCAGTATTTT. Translating gives CASSVEPGTDTQYF.

The V call is TRBV7-2, the J call TRBJ2-5; D gene unclear. Per germline, CDR1 SGHTA and CDR2 FQGNSA. V gave up 1 base and J gave up 8 bases, with 14 bases separating them. The length of the CDR3 is 14 residues. For the CDR3, the DNA is TGTGCCAGCAGCTTAGTATCGACCTACGTAACCCAGTACTTC. This gives the protein CASSLVSTYVTQYF.

Comments on this clone: Other DNA variants within this sample encode the same CDR3. The gene calls are TRBV5-1 and TRBJ2-7, with D perhaps matching TRBD1 (5 bases). Germline V gene data show CDR1 as SGHRS and CDR2 as YFSETQ. The V and J ends lost 0 bases and 0 bases respectively, with 7 bases between them. The CDR3 extends over 14 amino acids. CDR3 bases: TGCGCCAGCAGCTTGGGACAGAGCTCCTACGAGCAGTACTTC. Its protein is CASSLGQSSYEQYF.

The genes are TRBV2 and TRBJ1-4; 9 bases map to TRBD1. CDR3 length: 15 amino acids. Germline CDR1 and CDR2: SNHLY and FYNNEI. Unmatched junction bases numbered 8, after V lost 5 bases and J lost 7 bases. The CDR3 coding sequence is TGTGCCAGCAGTCCCCAGGGACAGGGTAGTGAAAAACTGTTTTTT. Amino acids: CASSPQGQGSEKLFF.

The gene calls are TRBV19 and TRBJ1-2, with D uncertain. Germline-derived CDR1 and CDR2 are LNHDA and SQIVND (reference sequence). This CDR3 comprises 12 residues. Trimming left V 5 bases short and J 4 bases short, with 8 bases between. The CDR3 DNA reads as TGTGCCAGTAGTCTCCTTCCCTATGGCTACACCTTC. Protein product: CASSLLPYGYTF.

The chain carries TRBV7-2 and TRBJ2-5; 7 bases are shared with TRBD1. V lost 5 bases to trimming and J lost 1 base; unmatched junction nucleotides: 7. Per the germline V gene, CDR1 is SGHTA and CDR2 is FQGNSA. CDR3 length: 15 amino acids. The CDR3: CASSPFGTVQETQYF. In DNA, the CDR3 is TGTGCCAGCAGCCCATTTGGGACAGTCCAAGAGACCCAGTACTTC.

This clone was counted a single time. J is TRBJ1-1 and V is TRBV6-4; D might be TRBD1 (5 bases). The germline CDR1 and CDR2 sequences are MRHNA and SNTAGT. The CDR3 sequence is 13 residues long. Trimming removed 5 bases at V and 2 bases at J, with 9 bases between. CDR3 DNA sequence: TGTGCCAGCAGTCGGGACTTCAACACTGAAGCTTTCTTT. This encodes CASSRDFNTEAFF.

The rearrangement links TRBV7-8 to TRBJ2-7; 7 nucleotides align to TRBD2. V trimming: 5 bases; J trimming: 5 bases; junction bases outside the gene matches: 9. The germline CDR1 and CDR2 sequences are SGHVS and FQNEAQ. The CDR3 totals 14 residues. For the CDR3, the DNA is TGTGCCAGCAGCCCTACCACTAGCGACCACGAGCAGTACTTC. It specifies CASSPTTSDHEQYF.

The genes are TRBV14 and TRBJ2-7; no definite D call. Germline V gene data show CDR1 as SGHDN and CDR2 as FVKESK. V lost 4 bases and J 4 bases, leaving 17 bases between the germline ends. This CDR3 comprises 15 residues. CDR3 sequence (DNA): TGTGCCAGCAGCCCCCAGCAAACCCGGAGATACGAGCAGTACTTC. Protein sequence: CASSPQQTRRYEQYF.

This clone was counted only a few times. This chain connects TRBV7-3 to TRBJ2-3; no clear D. Looked up from germline, CDR1 is SGHTA and CDR2 is FQGTGA. V lost 5 bases, J lost 2 bases, and 2 bases lay in between. CDR3 length: 11 residues. In DNA form, the CDR3 reads TGTGCCAGCAGCAACACAGATACGCAGTATTTT. Amino acid sequence: CASSNTDTQYF.

This clone appeared a single time. Distinct nucleotide sequences in the sample also encode this CDR3. The genes are TRBV28 and TRBJ2-7, with unresolved D. Trimming took off 3 bases at V and 0 bases at J, with 12 bases between the two ends. Germline V gene data show CDR1 as MDHEN and CDR2 as SYDVKM. CDR3 length: 15 amino acids. CDR3 amino acids: CASSFLGSSSYEQYF. The CDR3 DNA reads as TGTGCCAGCAGTTTCTTGGGCTCAAGCTCCTACGAGCAGTACTTC.

Points on this clone: The sample holds other DNA sequences that translate to the same CDR3. The chain joins TRBV5-1 to TRBJ2-7; 9 bases are shared with TRBD1. Germline V gene data show CDR1 as SGHRS and CDR2 as YFSETQ. CDR3 length: 13 amino acids. Unmatched junction bases numbered 5, after V lost 4 bases and J lost 6 bases. In nucleotides, the CDR3 is TGCGCCAGCAGCCTGGGGACAGGGTCCGAGCAGTACTTC. It translates to CASSLGTGSEQYF.

The genes are TRBV4-1 and TRBJ1-3; D unclear. The CDR3 is 16 amino acids. Germline CDR1 reads MGHRA; CDR2 reads YSYEKL. V gave up 4 bases and J gave up 0 bases, with 13 bases separating them. The CDR3 sequence is CASSPERQSSGNTIYF. In DNA form, the CDR3 reads TGCGCCAGCAGCCCCGAACGGCAGAGCTCTGGAAACACCATATATTTT.

V gene TRBV19 combines with J gene TRBJ2-1, with a tentative D call TRBD2 (6 bases). The germline V and J ends were trimmed by 5 bases and 0 bases, with 11 bases remaining between them. This CDR3 spans 15 amino acids. Germline V gives CDR1 LNHDA, CDR2 SQIVND (reference sequence). The CDR3 sequence is CASSDRSGSYNEQFF. The CDR3 region has the DNA TGTGCCAGTAGTGACCGTAGCGGCTCCTACAATGAGCAGTTCTTC.

The chain combines TRBV6-1 with TRBJ2-7; weak D call: TRBD2 (5 bases). Germline V gene data show CDR1 as MNHNS and CDR2 as SASEGT. Trimming took 5 bases from V and 2 from J, leaving 13 bases between them. The CDR3 length is 14 residues. In nucleotides, the CDR3 is TGTGCCAGCAGTCTAAGCGGAGTCGCCTACGAGCAGTACTTC. Protein sequence: CASSLSGVAYEQYF.

The chain combines TRBV18 with TRBJ2-7; D may correspond to TRBD1 or TRBD2 (5 bases each). Germline loops: CDR1 KGHSH, CDR2 LQKENI. V shed 3 bases and J shed 2 bases, with 17 bases lying between them. This CDR3 has 16 amino acids. CDR3 bases: TGTGCCAGCTCACCGGTAGTGGGGGTGCAGACCTACGAGCAGTACTTC. Translated, it gives CASSPVVGVQTYEQYF.

V is TRBV9 and J is TRBJ1-2; no clear D. The ends were cut back, 5 bases at V and 4 bases at J, with 6 bases in the middle. The CDR3 is 11 residues long. Germline-derived CDR1 and CDR2 are SGDLS and YYNGEE. The chain's CDR3 is CASRLGYGYTF. As DNA, the CDR3 is TGTGCCAGCAGGTTGGGCTATGGCTACACCTTC.

The chain combines TRBV27 with TRBJ2-1; 10 nucleotides agree with TRBD2. Trimming took 6 bases from V and 3 from J; bases not matched to a gene: 5. Germline V gene sequence: CDR1 MNHEY, CDR2 SMNVEV (reference sequence). The CDR3 loop spans 15 amino acids. CDR3 coding DNA: TGTGCCAGCAGCTCAACTAGCGGGATCTACAATGAGCAGTTCTTC. It is translated as CASSSTSGIYNEQFF.

The chain joins TRBV6-1 to TRBJ1-5; D unclear. Germline V gene data show CDR1 as MNHNS and CDR2 as SASEGT. Deletions cut 4 bases from V and 1 base from J, with 11 bases between. The CDR3 covers 15 residues. The CDR3, as DNA: TGTGCCAGCAGTGTGGGGTCGGGGAGCAATCAGCCCCAGCATTTT. Protein product: CASSVGSGSNQPQHF.

V gene TRBV5-4 combines with J gene TRBJ2-2; no clear D. The CDR3 spans 12 residues. Trimming took off 3 bases at V and 6 bases at J, with 6 bases between the two ends. Germline assignment: CDR1 SGHNT and CDR2 YYREEE (reference sequence). In nucleotides, the CDR3 is TGTGCCAGCAGCTCCCCGGCCGGGGAGCTGTTTTTT. This translates into CASSSPAGELFF.

There are a few counts of this clone. The chain is built from TRBV27 and TRBJ1-1, with D perhaps matching TRBD1 (6 bases). Between the trimmed V and J ends, which lost 6 bases and 2 bases, there was a span of 16 bases. The CDR3 length is 15 residues. The germline gives CDR1 MNHEY, CDR2 SMNVEV (reference sequence). In DNA, the CDR3 is TGTGCCAGCAGCACTCCGGACAGATATAACACTGAAGCTTTCTTT. Protein: CASSTPDRYNTEAFF.

As DNA, the CDR3 is TGTGCCTGGGTTACTTTGGGGAACACTGAAGCTTTCTTT. It is translated as CAWVTLGNTEAFF. The chain links TRBV30 to TRBJ1-1; D uncertain. Germline V CDR1 and CDR2: GTSNPN, SVGIG (reference sequence). V was cut by 5 bases and J by 1 base, with 11 bases left in between. The length of the CDR3 is 13 residues.

The chain has TRBV28 and TRBJ2-3, with TRBD2 as a possible D gene (6 bases). This CDR3 is built from 14 residues. CDR1 is MDHEN and CDR2 is SYDVKM in the germline V gene. V was clipped by 5 bases and J by 8 bases, with 17 bases between them. The chain's CDR3 is CASSIRGLPGTQYF. CDR3 DNA: TGTGCCAGCAGTATACGAGGACTACCCGGTACGCAGTATTTT.